These 16 T cell receptor beta chains originate from one sample sequenced in a study of beta chain features in type 1 diabetes. Study-wide findings and caveats: Among all four CD4+ subsets, Type 1 diabetes patients had TCRB CDR3s that were moderately but significantly shorter.

The sequenced template was cDNA made from the entire isolated RNA. Sequencing used immunoSEQ multiplex PCR; TCRdb keeps in-frame clones, though not all of them. This table holds 500,000 to 800,000 clones, roughly 12% found once. Antigens for these TCRs are unknown. Sample: naive CD4+ T cells from blood. The receptor set was obtained from a man aged 30 to 39 with type 1 diabetes.

This clone was recorded a few times. J is TRBJ1-6 and V is TRBV7-2; 8 bases match TRBD1. Germline V gives CDR1 SGHTA, CDR2 FQGNSA. Trimming removed 2 bases from V and 6 bases from J; junction bases left unmatched: 6. CDR3 length: 16 residues. DNA of the CDR3: TGTGCCAGCAGCTTATTAGGGACAGGAGTTAATTCACCCCTCCACTTT. Protein: CASSLLGTGVNSPLHF.

The chain joins TRBV28 to TRBJ2-2; D remains unclear. Trimming shortened V by 10 bases and J by 4 bases, and 10 bases separated the two germline ends. In germline, CDR1 is MDHEN, CDR2 SYDVKM. The CDR3 loop spans 12 amino acids. CDR3: CATLHLTGELFF. The CDR3 DNA reads as TGTGCCACCCTCCATCTCACCGGGGAGCTGTTTTTT.

A remark on this clone: The same CDR3 also results from other DNA sequences found in this sample. The rearrangement uses TRBV7-2 and TRBJ2-5; D unresolved. Per the germline V gene, CDR1 is SGHTA and CDR2 is FQGNSA. The V end lost 5 bases, the J end lost 1 base, and 11 bases lay between the germline ends. The CDR3 has 14 residues. The CDR3 loop reads CASSPARAQETQYF. The CDR3 region has the DNA TGTGCCAGCAGCCCAGCACGCGCCCAAGAGACCCAGTACTTC.

The chain links TRBV7-2 to TRBJ1-6; D possibly corresponds to TRBD1 (6 bases). The CDR3 spans 16 residues. Looked up from germline, CDR1 is SGHTA and CDR2 is FQGNSA. The V gene lost 3 bases and the J gene lost 7 bases, with 16 bases spanning the gap. The CDR3 region has the DNA TGTGCCAGCAGCTTCGGGGGCGCAACCCTAAATTCACCCCTCCACTTT. Its protein product is CASSFGGATLNSPLHF.

This clone has more than one count but fewer than ten. The chain joins TRBV7-9 to TRBJ1-1; no firm D call. V lost 1 base and J lost 1, with 4 bases in between. The germline V gene has CDR1 SEHNR and CDR2 FQNEAQ (reference sequence). The CDR3 runs 13 residues. CDR3 sequence: CASSLDQNTEAFF. DNA of the CDR3: TGTGCCAGCAGCTTAGACCAGAACACTGAAGCTTTCTTT.

This clone came up a few times. This chain links TRBV29-1 with TRBJ2-1; D could derive from TRBD1 or TRBD2 (5 bases each). The CDR3 consists of 13 residues. V was pared by 6 bases and J by 7 bases, with 16 bases between. Germline values: CDR1 SQVTM, CDR2 ANQGSEA. For the CDR3, the DNA is TGCAGCGTCGCTCCGGGACCAGGGAATGAGCAGTTCTTC. Translation gives CSVAPGPGNEQFF.

The chain combines TRBV2 with TRBJ2-2; 12 positions match TRBD1. The CDR3 totals 18 residues. Germline CDR1 reads SNHLY; CDR2 reads FYNNEI. V shed 6 bases, J shed 3 bases, and the junction held 11 bases outside the gene matches. The CDR3 DNA reads TGTGCCAGCAGGGGATCACCGGGACAGGGGGCTTACACCGGGGAGCTGTTTTTT. Translated, it gives CASRGSPGQGAYTGELFF. The full variable domain, with the rest looked up from reference TRBV2 and TRBJ2-2, is EPEVTQTPSHQVTQMGQEVILRCVPISNHLYFYWYRQILGQKVEFLVSFYNNEISEKSEIFDDQFSVERPDGSNFTLKIRSTKLEDSAMYFCASRGSPGQGAYTGELFFGEGSRLTVL.

This rearrangement joins TRBV30 to TRBJ1-2; TRBD1 matches 7 bases. The CDR3 has 12 residues. The J segment lost 8 bases and the V segment lost 2 bases, leaving 5 bases of the junction unmatched. The V gene's germline CDR1 is GTSNPN and CDR2 SVGIG (reference sequence). The CDR3 bases are TGTGCCTGGAGTCCTACAGGGGTAGGCTACACCTTC. It is translated as CAWSPTGVGYTF.

Only a few counts were recorded for this clone. The junction and the germline gene differ at one end; a read error may be behind it. The rearrangement links TRBV30 to TRBJ1-5, with D uncertain. Germline V CDR1 and CDR2: GTSNPN, SVGIG (reference sequence). This CDR3 has 12 residues. The CDR3 protein is CARSVHDQPQHF. CDR3 bases: TGTGCCCGGAGTGTACACGATCAGCCCCAGCATTTT.

The V call is TRBV30, the J call TRBJ2-6; no reliable D call. This CDR3 is built from 11 residues. In germline, CDR1 is GTSNPN, CDR2 SVGIG (reference sequence). Trimming pared 7 bases from V and 2 bases from J, leaving 3 bases between. The CDR3 nucleotides read TGTGCCTCGCCTGGGGCCAACGTCCTGACTTTC. Translating it yields CASPGANVLTF.

Only a few counts were recorded for this clone. The identical CDR3 is also encoded by other nucleotide sequences in the sample. V and J are TRBV7-2 and TRBJ2-1, with a tentative D call TRBD1 (7 bases). Germline loops: CDR1 SGHTA, CDR2 FQGNSA. The CDR3 consists of 15 residues. Trimming left V 4 bases short and J 0 bases short, with 10 bases between. The chain's CDR3 is CASSSGGSSYNEQFF. CDR3 DNA: TGTGCCAGCAGCTCAGGGGGGAGCTCCTACAATGAGCAGTTCTTC.

This rearrangement joins TRBV4-2 to TRBJ2-3; 9 bases line up with TRBD2. Looked up from germline, CDR1 is LGHNA and CDR2 is YNFKEQ. The CDR3 is 16 amino acids. V was clipped by 4 bases and J by 2 bases; unmatched bases: 7. The CDR3 region has the DNA TGTGCCAGCAGCCGAGGTAGCGGGGGAAACACAGATACGCAGTATTTT. Encoded protein: CASSRGSGGNTDTQYF.

Remarks on this clone: Other DNA sequences in the same sample also yield this CDR3. V and J are TRBV2 and TRBJ2-5, with D unresolved. Germline CDR1 is SNHLY and CDR2 is FYNNEI. The CDR3 sequence is 12 residues long. The V gene lost 0 bases and the J gene lost 5 bases, with 4 bases spanning the gap. The DNA of the CDR3 is TGTGCCAGCAGTGAAGCAAGGGAGACCCAGTACTTC. Protein product: CASSEARETQYF.

The genes are TRBV7-2 and TRBJ2-2; D is perhaps TRBD2 (6 bases). The CDR3 spans 16 residues. V was shortened by 5 bases and J by 7 bases, with 20 bases between the two germline ends. Per the germline V gene, CDR1 is SGHTA and CDR2 is FQGNSA. The CDR3 bases are TGTGCCAGCAGCAACGCCCCGCCTAGCGCAGGCGGGGAGCTGTTTTTT. Encoded protein: CASSNAPPSAGGELFF. The variable domain in full, completed from reference TRBV7-2 and TRBJ2-2, reads GAGVSQSPSNKVTEKGKDVELRCDPISGHTALYWYRQSLGQGLEFLIYFQGNSAPDKSGLPSDRFSAERTGGSVSTLTIQRTQQEDSAVYLCASSNAPPSAGGELFFGEGSRLTVL.

CDR3 region: CASSLTSRWETQYF. CDR3 coding DNA: TGTGCCAGCAGCCTCACATCCAGGTGGGAGACCCAGTACTTC. This sequence joins TRBV2 and TRBJ2-5, with unresolved D. Trimming took 6 bases from V and 5 from J, leaving 16 bases between them. The CDR3 contains 14 residues. The germline V gene encodes CDR1 SNHLY and CDR2 FYNNEI. The full variable domain, in which reference TRBV2 and TRBJ2-5 provide the parts outside the CDR3, is EPEVTQTPSHQVTQMGQEVILRCVPISNHLYFYWYRQILGQKVEFLVSFYNNEISEKSEIFDDQFSVERPDGSNFTLKIRSTKLEDSAMYFCASSLTSRWETQYFGPGTRLLVL.

This clone was counted between two and nine times. The V and J genes are TRBV15 and TRBJ2-6; D ambiguous. Germline V gene data show CDR1 as LNHNV and CDR2 as YYDKDF (reference sequence). V was trimmed by 0 bases and J by 0 bases, leaving 6 bases between them. The CDR3 spans 16 residues. CDR3 loop: CATSRDRNSGANVLTF. CDR3 nucleotides: TGTGCCACCAGCAGAGATCGGAACTCTGGGGCCAACGTCCTGACTTTC.